Below, 18 T cell receptor beta chains from the same sample are listed, as sequenced in a study of identical twins. TCRdb called the 5' RACE reads again in MiXCR, with one record for every CDR3 protein. Of 500,000 or so distinct CDR3 sequences listed, 12% to 15% are singletons. In addition, the sample was reused for a study of yellow fever vaccine responses in identical twins.

Sequenced material: CD4+ T cells sorted from blood. The receptors shown here come from a woman between 18 and 30 years old in good health.

This clonotype was seen a handful of times. This chain uses TRBV4-3 with TRBJ2-1; no clear D. This CDR3 has 13 amino acids. The V end was cut by 0 bases, the J end by 10 bases, with 10 bases between. Germline CDR1 LGHNA, CDR2 YSLEER. The DNA of the CDR3 is TGCGCCAGCAGCCAAGATCGCGTTGGGGAGCAGTTCTTC. It specifies CASSQDRVGEQFF.

The CDR3 sequence: CASSGAGGPVTGELFF. CDR3 DNA: TGTGCCAGCAGTGGTGCGGGAGGGCCGGTCACCGGGGAGCTGTTTTTT. J is TRBJ2-2 and V is TRBV2, with 9 bases matching TRBD2. The CDR3 length is 16 residues. The germline CDR1 and CDR2 sequences are SNHLY and FYNNEI. The V segment lost 4 bases and the J segment 4 bases; nucleotides outside the gene matches: 7.

This clonotype came up a few times. The J gene is TRBJ2-3, the V gene TRBV7-2, with TRBD1 as a possible D gene (5 bases). The CDR3 totals 12 residues. V lost 5 bases and J 13 bases, leaving 16 bases between the germline ends. CDR1 SGHTA and CDR2 FQGNSA come from the germline V gene. CDR3 bases: TGTGCCAGCAGCCTAGAAAGTCCAGGGAAGTATTTT. It encodes CASSLESPGKYF.

This clonotype was detected a few times. The chain combines TRBV28 with TRBJ2-4; 7 bases are shared with TRBD1. CDR3 length: 13 residues. Trimming removed 7 bases from V and 3 bases from J; junction bases left unmatched: 3. CDR1 MDHEN and CDR2 SYDVKM come from the germline V gene. The CDR3 coding sequence is TGTGCCAGCACTACAGGGGTCAAAAACATTCAGTACTTC. This codes for CASTTGVKNIQYF.

This clonotype occurred a few times. The CDR3 DNA follows: TGTGCCACCAGCAGAGATTTGGGGGGCAATGAGCAGTTCTTC. It is translated as CATSRDLGGNEQFF. The chain links TRBV15 to TRBJ2-1; TRBD2 is a possible D gene (6 bases). Trimming shortened V by 0 bases and J by 6 bases, and 9 bases separated the two germline ends. The CDR3 runs to 14 residues. CDR1 is LNHNV and CDR2 is YYDKDF in the germline V gene (reference sequence).

This clonotype appeared many times. The chain links TRBV12-3 or TRBV12-4 to TRBJ2-1; possibly TRBD2 for D (5 bases). The CDR3 contains 15 residues. Trimming left V 5 bases short and J 6 bases short, with 17 bases between. The CDR3 DNA sequence: TGTGCCAGCAGTGGCCAGGCCCAAGGACTCAATGAGCAGTTCTTC. Its translation is CASSGQAQGLNEQFF.

The rearrangement links TRBV11-2 to TRBJ2-2; D could derive from TRBD1 or TRBD2 (5 bases each). V was clipped by 2 bases and J by 3 bases, with 19 bases between them. The CDR3 has 18 amino acids. The germline CDR1 and CDR2 sequences are SGHAT and FQNNGV. In nucleotides, the CDR3 is TGTGCCAGCAGCTTATCCTCTTTGGGGGATAAGGACACCGGGGAGCTGTTTTTT. It is translated as CASSLSSLGDKDTGELFF. Full variable domain (missing parts from reference TRBV11-2 and TRBJ2-2): EAGVAQSPRYKIIEKRQSVAFWCNPISGHATLYWYQQILGQGPKLLIQFQNNGVVDDSQLPKDRFSAERLKGVDSTLKIQPAKLEDSAVYLCASSLSSLGDKDTGELFFGEGSRLTVL.

The table lists this clonotype with a few counts. V usage is TRBV28 and J usage is TRBJ2-1; the match to TRBD1 covers 8 bases. CDR3 size: 15 residues. Germline CDR1 is MDHEN and CDR2 is SYDVKM. Trimming took 5 bases from V and 4 from J; bases not matched to a gene: 7. The CDR3 protein is CASSKTGGWYNEQFF. CDR3 DNA: TGTGCCAGCAGTAAAACAGGGGGTTGGTACAATGAGCAGTTCTTC. Variable domain in full (rest from reference TRBV28 and TRBJ2-1): DVKVTQSSRYLVKRTGEKVFLECVQDMDHENMFWYRQDPGLGLRLIYFSYDVKMKEKGDIPEGYSVSREKKERFSLILESASTNQTSMYLCASSKTGGWYNEQFFGPGTRLTVL.

The V gene is TRBV3-1, the J gene TRBJ2-4; 7 bases agree with TRBD2. Germline V gene lookup returns CDR1 LGHDT and CDR2 YNNKEL (reference sequence). The CDR3 totals 17 residues. J lost 0 bases, V lost 1 base, and 6 bases had no gene match. DNA for the CDR3: TGTGCCAGCAGCCAAGTGGGGACTACCATAGCCAAAAACATTCAGTACTTC. The encoded protein is CASSQVGTTIAKNIQYF.

This clonotype turned up a few times. The chain joins TRBV27 to TRBJ1-5; 8 bases map to TRBD1. Germline V gene data show CDR1 as MNHEY and CDR2 as SMNVEV (reference sequence). V shed 2 bases and J 6 bases; nucleotides not matched to a gene: 3. This CDR3 contains 14 residues. Here the CDR3 DNA reads TGTGCCAGCAGTTTACAGGGGGCGACTCAGCCCCAGCATTTT. It is translated as CASSLQGATQPQHF.

The chain carries TRBV5-1 and TRBJ2-7; 7 positions agree with TRBD2. Germline V gives CDR1 SGHRS, CDR2 YFSETQ. The CDR3 contains 15 residues. V lost 4 bases to trimming and J lost 6 bases; unmatched junction nucleotides: 13. CDR3 in amino acids: CASSATGTTPFEQYF. CDR3 in DNA: TGCGCCAGCAGCGCAACCGGGACTACACCTTTCGAGCAGTACTTC.

The V gene is TRBV5-1, the J gene TRBJ2-1; 11 bases are a match to TRBD2. The CDR3 is made up of 19 amino acids. The V gene's germline CDR1 is SGHRS and CDR2 YFSETQ. V shed 4 bases and J 8 bases; nucleotides not matched to a gene: 20. The CDR3 is CASSEKPPSGRMRGDEQFF. CDR3 nucleotide sequence: TGCGCCAGCAGCGAAAAGCCCCCTAGCGGGAGGATGAGAGGGGATGAGCAGTTCTTC.

The V and J genes are TRBV7-2 and TRBJ1-5, with 10 bases that match TRBD1. Per the germline V gene, CDR1 is SGHTA and CDR2 is FQGNSA. This CDR3 comprises 14 residues. V lost 10 bases, J lost 6 bases, and 9 bases stayed unmatched. The CDR3 loop reads CATSGDRGLQPQHF. In nucleotides, the CDR3 is TGTGCCACCTCGGGAGACAGGGGGCTTCAGCCCCAGCATTTT.

This clonotype came up a few times. This chain uses TRBV10-3 with TRBJ2-2, with 9 bases matching TRBD1. The J segment lost 2 bases and the V segment lost 3 bases, leaving 10 bases of the junction unmatched. CDR1 and CDR2 (germline): ENHRY, SYGVKD. The CDR3 runs to 18 residues. Written as DNA, the CDR3 is TGTGCCATCAGTGACAAGGACAGGGGTGCAAGTAACACCGGGGAGCTGTTTTTT. Its protein product is CAISDKDRGASNTGELFF.

There are a few counts of this clonotype. The chain uses TRBV12-3 or TRBV12-4 and TRBJ2-7; D might be TRBD1 or TRBD2, each matching 5 bases. CDR3 length: 13 amino acids. The V and J ends lost 5 bases and 3 bases respectively, with 11 bases between them. CDR3 residues: CASSTGALYEQYF. The CDR3 coding sequence is TGTGCCAGCAGTACCGGGGCTCTCTACGAGCAGTACTTC.

This clonotype occurred a few times. The chain carries TRBV10-3 and TRBJ2-3, with D tentatively TRBD1 (6 bases). The germline V gene has CDR1 ENHRY and CDR2 SYGVKD. This CDR3 has 15 residues. V was pared by 10 bases and J by 1 base, with 18 bases between. CDR3 sequence (DNA): TGTGCCAGCCTACAGGGAGAGAGGGGCACAGATACGCAGTATTTT. Translated: CASLQGERGTDTQYF.

The chain joins TRBV20-1 to TRBJ1-6; 9 positions match TRBD1. The CDR3 is 14 residues long. Germline CDR1 DFQATT, CDR2 SNEGSKA (reference sequence). V shed 5 bases and J 7 bases; nucleotides not matched to a gene: 6. The DNA for the CDR3 is TGCAGTGCTTATGCCGGGACAGGGAATTCACCCCTCCACTTT. It encodes CSAYAGTGNSPLHF.

This clonotype was counted only a few times. This sequence joins TRBV7-2 and TRBJ1-4; D ambiguous. The CDR3 is 13 amino acids. V lost 1 base and J 8 bases, leaving 8 bases between the germline ends. Germline CDR1 SGHTA, CDR2 FQGNSA. The CDR3 spells CASSLGPAEKLFF. DNA of the CDR3: TGTGCCAGCAGCTTAGGCCCTGCCGAAAAACTGTTTTTT.